Presented here are 14 T cell receptor beta chains from one specimen sequenced in a study of cytomegalovirus exposure and HLA in healthy donors. Use of 60 Vbeta and 13 Jbeta primers characterized the PCR. Libraries were prepared by immunoSEQ multiplex PCR; TCRdb keeps only in-frame clonotypes and omits some of them. The sample shows about 120,000 clones, about 83% of them seen only once. The specimen sequenced was PBMCs. These TCRs come from a woman aged 40 to 49 in good health and CMV-seropositive.

The J gene is TRBJ2-1, the V gene TRBV5-1, with 9 bases identical to TRBD2. There are 16 residues in the CDR3. Germline V CDR1 and CDR2: SGHRS, YFSETQ. V was pared by 2 bases and J by 0 bases, with 3 bases of the junction left unmatched. CDR3 residues: CASSFPGLASYNEQFF. The CDR3 nucleotides read TGCGCCAGCAGCTTCCCGGGACTAGCCTCCTACAATGAGCAGTTCTTC. Filled out from reference TRBV5-1 and TRBJ2-1, the complete variable domain reads KAGVTQTPRYLIKTRGQQVTLSCSPISGHRSVSWYQQTPGQGLQFLFEYFSETQRNKGNFPGRFSGRQFSNSRSEMNVSTLELGDSALYLCASSFPGLASYNEQFFGPGTRLTVL.

The chain joins TRBV5-1 to TRBJ2-2; TRBD2 might be the D (6 bases). CDR3 length equals 15 residues. Trimming stripped 7 bases from V and 3 bases from J, with 16 bases between. Germline lookup yields CDR1 SGHRS and CDR2 YFSETQ. This chain's CDR3 is CASRSGDLDTGELFF. In DNA, the CDR3 is TGCGCCAGCCGGTCGGGGGATCTGGACACCGGGGAGCTGTTTTTT. The full variable domain, in which reference TRBV5-1 and TRBJ2-2 provide the parts outside the CDR3, is KAGVTQTPRYLIKTRGQQVTLSCSPISGHRSVSWYQQTPGQGLQFLFEYFSETQRNKGNFPGRFSGRQFSNSRSEMNVSTLELGDSALYLCASRSGDLDTGELFFGEGSRLTVL.

The rearrangement joins TRBV18 to TRBJ1-2, with TRBD1 matching 8 bases. The germline CDR1 and CDR2 sequences are KGHSH and LQKENI. This CDR3 region has 15 residues. After removal of 3 bases from V and 4 bases from J, the junction contained 7 bases not matched to a gene. As DNA, the CDR3 is TGTGCCAGCTCACCCCAGGACAGGGTAATCTATGGCTACACCTTC. This translates into CASSPQDRVIYGYTF. The variable domain in full, completed from reference TRBV18 and TRBJ1-2, reads NAGVMQNPRHLVRRRGQEARLRCSPMKGHSHVYWYRQLPEEGLKFMVYLQKENIIDESGMPKERFSAEFPKEGPSILRIQQVVRGDSAAYFCASSPQDRVIYGYTFGSGTRLTVV.

The chain uses TRBV27 and TRBJ1-6, with TRBD1 matching 7 bases. This CDR3 has 17 residues. V lost 0 bases to trimming and J lost 4 bases; unmatched junction nucleotides: 6. Per germline, CDR1 MNHEY and CDR2 SMNVEV (reference sequence). CDR3: CASSLSGRGYYNSPLHF. DNA of the CDR3: TGTGCCAGCAGTTTATCGGGCAGGGGGTATTATAATTCACCCCTCCACTTT.

This clone was seen a single time. J is TRBJ2-1 and V is TRBV7-3, with D perhaps matching TRBD2 (6 bases). CDR1 is SGHTA, CDR2 FQGTGA, per germline. The ends were cut back, 3 bases at V and 7 bases at J, with 13 bases in the middle. The CDR3 length is 14 residues. The chain's CDR3 is CASSFGTSWNEQFF. CDR3 in DNA: TGTGCCAGCAGCTTCGGCACTAGCTGGAATGAGCAGTTCTTC.

The rearrangement links TRBV5-6 to TRBJ2-3, with D tentatively TRBD1 (6 bases). The CDR3 runs to 14 residues. The germline gives CDR1 SGHDT, CDR2 YYEEEE. Trimming removed 1 base at V and 2 bases at J, with 8 bases between. The CDR3 DNA is TGTGCCAGCAGCTTGAACAGGGTCACAGATACGCAGTATTTT. Protein: CASSLNRVTDTQYF.

This clone has just a few counts. The genes are TRBV4-1 and TRBJ2-1; 10 bases are a match to TRBD2. Looked up from germline, CDR1 is MGHRA and CDR2 is YSYEKL. V gave up 0 bases and J gave up 1 base; unmatched junction bases: 12. CDR3 length equals 20 residues. CDR3 in amino acids: CASSQDSGAGGQRSYNEQFF. The CDR3 region has the DNA TGCGCCAGCAGCCAAGATTCTGGAGCGGGGGGGCAGAGGTCCTACAATGAGCAGTTCTTC.

The J gene is TRBJ1-1, the V gene TRBV6-1, with unresolved D. Trimming stripped 8 bases from V and 1 base from J, with 8 bases between. In germline, CDR1 is MNHNS, CDR2 SASEGT. This CDR3 comprises 12 residues. Here the CDR3 DNA reads TGTGCCAGCCGAAACAGGAACACTGAAGCTTTCTTT. Amino acid sequence: CASRNRNTEAFF.

This clone has only one observation. The chain uses TRBV19 and TRBJ2-7, with D unresolved. Trimming stripped 1 base from V and 3 bases from J, with 7 bases between. From germline, CDR1 is LNHDA and CDR2 SQIVND (reference sequence). This CDR3 comprises 13 residues. CDR3 sequence (DNA): TGTGCCAGTAGTATAGCAGGCGTCTACGAGCAGTACTTC. Translating it yields CASSIAGVYEQYF.

The count of this clone is one. This chain links TRBV5-6 with TRBJ1-2, with TRBD1 identical over 7 bases. After removal of 5 bases from V and 7 bases from J, the junction contained 8 bases not matched to a gene. The CDR3 spans 13 residues. The germline V gene encodes CDR1 SGHDT and CDR2 YYEEEE. CDR3 DNA: TGTGCCAGCAGGGAAAGACAGGGCGGTGGCTACACCTTC. It specifies CASRERQGGGYTF.

The V and J genes are TRBV27 and TRBJ1-3, with a weak D call TRBD1 (5 bases). Germline V gene sequence: CDR1 MNHEY, CDR2 SMNVEV (reference sequence). The CDR3 spans 13 residues. Trimming took 8 bases from V and 10 from J, leaving 18 bases between them. The CDR3 reads CASRDGAGGTIYF. The CDR3 nucleotides read TGTGCCAGCCGCGACGGGGCGGGGGGGACCATATATTTT.

The chain has TRBV29-1 and TRBJ2-3; 7 bases are a match to TRBD1. Looked up from germline, CDR1 is SQVTM and CDR2 is ANQGSEA. V shed 4 bases and J 2 bases; nucleotides not matched to a gene: 24. CDR3 length: 20 residues. CDR3 region: CSVASIVSFRDRAPTDTQYF. In nucleotides, the CDR3 is TGCAGCGTTGCCTCCATTGTATCGTTCCGAGACAGGGCCCCCACAGATACGCAGTATTTT.

The chain links TRBV7-6 to TRBJ2-2; D is uncertain. Trimming left V 5 bases short and J 2 bases short, with 6 bases between. The CDR3 totals 13 residues. The V gene's germline CDR1 is SGHVS and CDR2 FNYEAQ. The DNA of the CDR3 is TGTGCCAGCAGCCCGTCTAACACCGGGGAGCTGTTTTTT. It encodes CASSPSNTGELFF.

The CDR3 loop is CASSLGQNTEAFF. As DNA, the CDR3 is TGTGCCAGCAGCTTGGGACAGAACACTGAAGCTTTCTTT. The chain recombines TRBV11-2 with TRBJ1-1; D is perhaps TRBD1 (6 bases). CDR1 is SGHAT, CDR2 FQNNGV, per germline. The CDR3 is 13 amino acids. Between the trimmed V and J ends, which lost 3 bases and 1 base, there was a span of 6 bases.